Below, 18 T cell receptor beta chains from the same sample are listed, as sequenced in a study of beta chain features in type 1 diabetes. Study-wide results and limits: For Type 1 diabetes patients, all four CD4+ subsets carried TCRB CDR3s that were moderately but significantly shorter.

No antigen is known for these receptors. All of the isolated RNA was reverse transcribed, so expressed TCRB transcripts were sequenced. Clones were sequenced by immunoSEQ multiplex PCR, and TCRdb holds only the in-frame ones, with some missing. The repertoire holds over 40,000 clones, over 50% seen once, with approximately 1.7% in the top ten. Sample: Tregs from blood. Receptor source: a man aged 30 to 45 with type 1 diabetes. Some clones in this sample may be carry-over from other donors' samples.

The chain is built from TRBV7-9 and TRBJ2-5, with D possibly TRBD1 on 5 matching bases. Germline assignment: CDR1 SEHNR and CDR2 FQNEAQ (reference sequence). The CDR3 has 13 residues. V was pared by 1 base and J by 3 bases, with 6 bases between. The chain's CDR3 is CASSLGGKETQYF. CDR3 bases: TGTGCCAGCAGCTTAGGGGGCAAAGAGACCCAGTACTTC.

The genes are TRBV5-4 and TRBJ2-2; TRBD2 matches 13 bases. Germline V gene data show CDR1 as SGHNT and CDR2 as YYREEE (reference sequence). The V and J ends lost 4 bases and 7 bases, in that order; junction bases with no gene match: 7. The CDR3 extends over 16 amino acids. This CDR3 is CASSLRLAGGNGELFF. In DNA, the CDR3 is TGTGCCAGCAGCCTCAGACTAGCGGGGGGAAACGGGGAGCTGTTTTTT.

In its sample, this clone was seen once. The chain links TRBV5-1 to TRBJ2-3, with D possibly matching TRBD1 (6 bases). The CDR3 contains 15 residues. CDR1 and CDR2 from the germline V gene are SGHRS and YFSETQ. V lost 4 bases and J 0 bases, leaving 12 bases between the germline ends. The CDR3 DNA sequence: TGCGCCAGCAGCCCCGGGACATATAGCACAGATACGCAGTATTTT. Translation gives CASSPGTYSTDTQYF.

The CDR3 sequence is CASSLTSAGVDYGYTF. The CDR3 nucleotides read TGTGCCAGCAGCTTAACTTCGGCCGGGGTTGACTATGGCTACACCTTC. This chain links TRBV11-3 with TRBJ1-2; D is uncertain. Deletions cut 2 bases from V and 3 bases from J, with 16 bases between. The CDR3 is 16 amino acids. CDR1 and CDR2 from the germline V gene are SGHNT and YENEEA. The whole variable domain, remainder taken from reference TRBV11-3 and TRBJ1-2, is EAGVVQSPRYKIIEKKQPVAFWCNPISGHNTLYWYLQNLGQGPELLIRYENEEAVDDSQLPKDRFSAERLKGVDSTLKIQPAELGDSAVYLCASSLTSAGVDYGYTFGSGTRLTVV.

The chain links TRBV28 to TRBJ2-7; 11 bases match TRBD2. V lost 8 bases to trimming and J lost 7 bases; unmatched junction nucleotides: 10. This CDR3 has 14 amino acids. Germline assignment: CDR1 MDHEN and CDR2 SYDVKM. DNA for the CDR3: TGTGCCAGCGGGACTAGCGGAACGATAAAGGAGCAGTACTTC. Its protein is CASGTSGTIKEQYF.

The chain is built from TRBV29-1 and TRBJ2-2, with 9 bases that match TRBD2. V shed 7 bases and J 1 base; nucleotides not matched to a gene: 7. The CDR3 length is 15 residues. Germline CDR1 and CDR2: SQVTM and ANQGSEA. The CDR3 coding sequence is TGCAGCGCCCGAGCGGGAGGCGTGAACACCGGGGAGCTGTTTTTT. This encodes CSARAGGVNTGELFF.

The chain recombines TRBV7-9 with TRBJ2-1; 8 nucleotides match TRBD2. Trimming cost V 2 bases and J 10 bases; bases outside gene matches: 7. The CDR3 runs 14 residues. Germline V gives CDR1 SEHNR, CDR2 FQNEAQ (reference sequence). For the CDR3, the DNA is TGTGCCAGCAGCTTATGGGGACTAGGAAGCGAGCAGTTCTTC. Translated: CASSLWGLGSEQFF.

The chain links TRBV4-1 to TRBJ1-5, with D unclear. V gave up 1 base and J gave up 5 bases, with 15 bases separating them. The germline V gene encodes CDR1 MGHRA and CDR2 YSYEKL. The CDR3 has 16 residues. The CDR3 coding sequence is TGCGCCAGCAGCCAAGTCGGCGGGAGATCATATCAGCCCCAGCATTTT. Translated, it gives CASSQVGGRSYQPQHF.

This clone has just a few counts. The chain carries TRBV5-5 and TRBJ1-1; 7 bases fit TRBD1. CDR1 and CDR2 (germline): SGHKS, YYEKEE (reference sequence). The CDR3 spans 11 residues. J was trimmed by 10 bases and V by 4 bases; bases with no gene match: 4. The CDR3 DNA is TGTGCCAGCAGCGCGACAGGGACAGCTTTCTTT. Translation gives CASSATGTAFF.

The chain joins TRBV7-6 to TRBJ1-3, with TRBD1 matching over 7 bases. This CDR3 spans 16 amino acids. The V gene's germline CDR1 is SGHVS and CDR2 FNYEAQ. V was pared by 5 bases and J by 0 bases, with 7 bases of the junction left unmatched. The CDR3 loop is CASSQTGLPSGNTIYF. The DNA for the CDR3 is TGTGCCAGCAGCCAGACAGGGCTACCCTCTGGAAACACCATATATTTT.

The chain links TRBV5-1 to TRBJ2-1; possible D gene TRBD2, 5 bases. Germline lookup yields CDR1 SGHRS and CDR2 YFSETQ. V dropped 5 bases and J dropped 9 bases, with 9 bases sitting between them. The CDR3 extends over 11 amino acids. The CDR3 DNA reads as TGCGCCAGCAGGGAGGCCGGTGAGCAGTTCTTC. This gives the protein CASREAGEQFF.

As concerns this clone: Different DNA sequences within this sample yield the same CDR3. V gene TRBV5-6 combines with J gene TRBJ2-3; possibly TRBD2 for D (6 bases). The V and J ends lost 8 bases and 0 bases respectively, with 22 bases between them. In germline, CDR1 is SGHDT, CDR2 YYEEEE. This CDR3 is 17 amino acids long. DNA for the CDR3: TGTGCCAGGACTCCGGGGCTAGCGCCCGAAAGCACAGATACGCAGTATTTT. Translation gives CARTPGLAPESTDTQYF.

The V call is TRBV18, the J call TRBJ2-3, with TRBD2 identical over 12 bases. CDR1 and CDR2 (germline): KGHSH, LQKENI. The trim removed 8 bases at V and 3 bases at J, leaving 3 bases unmatched. The length of the CDR3 is 14 residues. The DNA of the CDR3 is TGTGCCAGCATGACTAGCGGGGGAACAGATACGCAGTATTTT. This gives the protein CASMTSGGTDTQYF.

V gene TRBV7-2 combines with J gene TRBJ2-3, with 10 bases identical to TRBD1. Germline V lookup: CDR1 SGHTA, CDR2 FQGNSA. V was pared by 5 bases and J by 0 bases, with 8 bases of the junction left unmatched. The CDR3 covers 17 residues. The DNA for the CDR3 is TGTGCCAGCAGCCCCGGGGACAGGGGCTCTAGCACAGATACGCAGTATTTT. Translation: CASSPGDRGSSTDTQYF.

The chain is built from TRBV7-8 and TRBJ2-1; a possible D gene is TRBD2 (7 bases). V was pared by 1 base and J by 7 bases, with 14 bases between. This CDR3 spans 15 amino acids. Germline-derived CDR1 and CDR2 are SGHVS and FQNEAQ. CDR3 in amino acids: CASSLGTGGPNEQFF. The CDR3 nucleotides are TGTGCCAGCAGCTTAGGGACGGGGGGCCCTAATGAGCAGTTCTTC. The variable domain in full, with the rest retrieved from reference TRBV7-8 and TRBJ2-1, is GAGVSQSPRYKVAKRGQDVALRCDPISGHVSLFWYQQALGQGPEFLTYFQNEAQLDKSGLPSDRFFAERPEGSVSTLKIQRTQQEDSAVYLCASSLGTGGPNEQFFGPGTRLTVL.

V gene TRBV2 combines with J gene TRBJ2-5; 7 bases align to TRBD1. The CDR3 sequence is 14 residues long. Germline V gene data show CDR1 as SNHLY and CDR2 as FYNNEI. Trimming at V came to 7 bases and at J to 5 bases, leaving 10 bases not matched to a gene. CDR3 residues: CASNPGTVGETQYF. CDR3 in DNA: TGTGCCAGCAACCCGGGGACAGTCGGCGAGACCCAGTACTTC.

The rearrangement joins TRBV28 to TRBJ1-1; D is ambiguous. The CDR3 has 14 residues. Germline lookup yields CDR1 MDHEN and CDR2 SYDVKM. V was cut by 3 bases and J by 0 bases, with 8 bases left in between. The CDR3 DNA reads TGTGCCAGCAGTTTCCGGGGTTTGAACACTGAAGCTTTCTTT. Its translation: CASSFRGLNTEAFF.

The genes are TRBV12-5 and TRBJ2-1; 11 positions match TRBD1. From germline, CDR1 is LGHNT and CDR2 FRNRAP. Unmatched junction bases numbered 9, after V lost 6 bases and J lost 5 bases. There are 16 residues in the CDR3. CDR3 bases: TGTGCTAGTGGGCCCGGACAGGGGGCGAAGCACAATGAGCAGTTCTTC. Translation: CASGPGQGAKHNEQFF.